The 28 T cell receptor beta chains presented below share a single source sample, sequenced in a study of Graves' ophthalmopathy and Graves' hyperthyroidism. Amplified material comprised TCR beta CDR3 regions derived from RNA transcripts. RT-PCR in the first round used HTBI primers; a second-round multiplex PCR followed. MiXCR was run by TCRdb on the multiplex PCR reads, yielding one entry per CDR3 protein. Among around 670,000 distinct CDR3 sequences, 40% were seen once, and the ten largest hold roughly 46%. Sequencing input: peripheral blood. These receptors originate from an adult man with Graves' ophthalmopathy.

This chain uses TRBV20-1 with TRBJ1-1, with D maybe TRBD1 (5 bases). CDR3 length: 16 residues. Trimming cost V 0 bases and J 4 bases, with 18 bases left between them. Per the germline V gene, CDR1 is DFQATT and CDR2 is SNEGSKA (reference sequence). The CDR3 is CSARDYLKGRGTEAFF. CDR3 in DNA: TGCAGTGCTAGAGATTATCTTAAGGGGCGGGGCACTGAAGCTTTCTTT.

This clonotype showed up just a few times. The rearrangement links TRBV12-3 or TRBV12-4 to TRBJ2-5, with 9 bases lining up with TRBD2. V gave up 11 bases and J gave up 5 bases; unmatched junction bases: 6. This CDR3 region has 12 residues. CDR3 nucleotides: TGTGCCGCGGGGGGGAGTAGTGAGACCCAGTACTTC. Its translation is CAAGGSSETQYF.

This clonotype was counted only a few times. The chain has TRBV6-4 and TRBJ1-6, with 8 positions matching TRBD1. The CDR3 sequence is 15 residues long. The ends lost 6 bases at V and 5 bases at J; junction bases unmatched: 6. Germline assignment: CDR1 MRHNA and CDR2 SNTAGT. CDR3 sequence: CASRGQDKNNSPLHF. The CDR3 bases are TGTGCCAGCAGGGGACAGGATAAAAATAATTCACCCCTCCACTTT.

The V call is TRBV20-1, the J call TRBJ1-6; tentatively, D is TRBD1 (6 bases). Germline values: CDR1 DFQATT, CDR2 SNEGSKA (reference sequence). This CDR3 is 16 amino acids long. Trimming removed 5 bases at V and 9 bases at J, with 23 bases between. CDR3 residues: CSALKLGTQDFSPLHF. The DNA of the CDR3 is TGCAGTGCTTTAAAACTCGGGACACAGGATTTTTCACCCCTCCACTTT.

On this clonotype itself: A much larger clone lies a single base off, so this may be a read error. The V call is TRBV2, the J call TRBJ2-5, with D unresolved. CDR1 and CDR2 (germline): SNHLY, FYNNEI. The V end lost 6 bases, the J end lost 7 bases, and 18 bases lay between the germline ends. The CDR3 spans 14 residues. In DNA, the CDR3 is TGTGCCAGCAGCGTAGAGAGCGCTCTAGGGACCCAGTACTTC. It yields the protein CASSVESALGTQYF. Using reference TRBV2 and TRBJ2-5 for the parts outside the CDR3, the full variable domain is EPEVTQTPSHQVTQMGQEVILRCVPISNHLYFYWYRQILGQKVEFLVSFYNNEISEKSEIFDDQFSVERPDGSNFTLKIRSTKLEDSAMYFCASSVESALGTQYFGPGTRLLVL.

This clonotype was counted between two and nine times. The V gene is TRBV5-1, the J gene TRBJ2-7, with D possibly being TRBD1 or TRBD2 (5 bases each). CDR3 length equals 13 residues. V dropped 5 bases and J dropped 7 bases, with 16 bases sitting between them. From germline, CDR1 is SGHRS and CDR2 YFSETQ. CDR3 nucleotide sequence: TGCGCCAGCAGACGGGACGCCGTCGCAGAGCAGTACTTC. Translating gives CASRRDAVAEQYF.

Many counts were recorded for this clonotype. The chain couples TRBV2 to TRBJ1-2; 10 bases fit TRBD1. The CDR3 extends over 15 amino acids. V was clipped by 5 bases and J by 4 bases; unmatched bases: 7. The germline gives CDR1 SNHLY, CDR2 FYNNEI. As DNA, the CDR3 is TGTGCCAGCAGTCGGGACAGGGGAACTGGCTATGGCTACACCTTC. It encodes CASSRDRGTGYGYTF.

This clonotype has a count of ten or more. The gene calls are TRBV2 and TRBJ1-2; no clear D gene. Germline V gene sequence: CDR1 SNHLY, CDR2 FYNNEI. The CDR3 contains 12 residues. Trimming removed 4 bases from V and 4 bases from J, with 7 bases in between. CDR3 sequence (DNA): TGTGCCAGCAGTGCTAGGATCTATGGCTACACCTTC. Its translation: CASSARIYGYTF.

The chain uses TRBV5-6 and TRBJ1-1; D unclear. The V end was cut by 2 bases, the J end by 3 bases, with 11 bases between. Germline V gives CDR1 SGHDT, CDR2 YYEEEE. This CDR3 has 14 amino acids. CDR3 amino acids: CASSFFFRDTEAFF. CDR3 sequence (DNA): TGTGCCAGCAGCTTTTTCTTTCGGGACACTGAAGCTTTCTTT.

In this sample, this clonotype turned up many times. V usage is TRBV10-3 and J usage is TRBJ1-4; D may be TRBD1 (6 bases). Germline CDR1 ENHRY, CDR2 SYGVKD. V gave up 11 bases and J gave up 0 bases, with 16 bases separating them. The CDR3 runs 15 residues. DNA of the CDR3: TGTGCCGCCAAGGGGGGACCGGCAACTAATGAAAAACTGTTTTTT. Its translation is CAAKGGPATNEKLFF.

This clonotype was seen a few times. The rearrangement links TRBV25-1 to TRBJ2-2; D remains ambiguous. The CDR3 loop spans 10 amino acids. Germline values: CDR1 MGHDK, CDR2 SYGVNS. Trimming removed 10 bases from V and 7 bases from J, with 7 bases in between. The chain's CDR3 is CATRGGELFF. The CDR3 region has the DNA TGTGCCACCCGAGGCGGGGAGCTGTTTTTT.

The chain links TRBV2 to TRBJ2-2, with D possibly TRBD1 on 6 matching bases. CDR1 is SNHLY, CDR2 FYNNEI, per germline. The CDR3 is 15 residues long. V was pared by 4 bases and J by 4 bases, with 13 bases between. The CDR3 DNA reads as TGTGCCAGCAGTGGGGACAAGCAAGCCACCGGGGAGCTGTTTTTT. Translating it yields CASSGDKQATGELFF.

The chain uses TRBV7-9 and TRBJ2-6, with 9 bases aligning to TRBD1. The CDR3 has 18 residues. Trimming cost V 5 bases and J 0 bases; bases outside gene matches: 8. Germline CDR1 and CDR2: SEHNR and FQNEAQ (reference sequence). CDR3 amino acids: CASSTRDRVSSGANVLTF. In DNA form, the CDR3 reads TGTGCCAGCAGCACCCGGGACAGGGTGTCCTCTGGGGCCAACGTCCTGACTTTC.

This clonotype was counted ten times or more. This sequence joins TRBV2 and TRBJ1-2; the D gene is possibly TRBD1 (6 bases). Germline assignment: CDR1 SNHLY and CDR2 FYNNEI. Trimming stripped 1 base from V and 7 bases from J, with 7 bases between. This CDR3 is built from 12 residues. The CDR3 DNA reads TGTGCCAGCAGTGAAGGGGGGCGTGGCTACACCTTC. Residues: CASSEGGRGYTF. Looking up the rest from reference TRBV2 and TRBJ1-2 gives the full variable domain: EPEVTQTPSHQVTQMGQEVILRCVPISNHLYFYWYRQILGQKVEFLVSFYNNEISEKSEIFDDQFSVERPDGSNFTLKIRSTKLEDSAMYFCASSEGGRGYTFGSGTRLTVV.

The chain couples TRBV9 to TRBJ2-7, with no clear D. The CDR3 consists of 14 residues. V lost 4 bases to trimming and J lost 5 bases, with 16 bases between them. Per germline, CDR1 SGDLS and CDR2 YYNGEE. For the CDR3, the DNA is TGTGCCAGCAGCCAGAACTTACAGCCCCACGAGCAGTACTTC. Protein: CASSQNLQPHEQYF.

Many counts were recorded for this clonotype. The chain uses TRBV2 and TRBJ1-1, with D possibly being TRBD1 (5 bases). Germline V gene lookup returns CDR1 SNHLY and CDR2 FYNNEI. The ends were cut back, 8 bases at V and 10 bases at J, with 14 bases in the middle. The CDR3 runs 11 residues. The CDR3 reads CASFTGRGAFF. The DNA for the CDR3 is TGTGCCAGCTTCACTGGGAGGGGAGCTTTCTTT.

Note on this clonotype: With a much larger clone just one base away, this may be a read error. This chain links TRBV7-9 with TRBJ1-4; maybe TRBD1 (6 bases). The CDR3 extends over 13 amino acids. Germline CDR1 SEHNR, CDR2 FQNEAQ (reference sequence). CDR3 bases: TGTGTCAGCAGACTCTGGGACACGAAAAAACTGTTTTTT. Translated, it gives CVSRLWDTKKLFF.

The chain uses TRBV5-4 and TRBJ1-4; D is undetermined. Germline assignment: CDR1 SGHNT and CDR2 YYREEE (reference sequence). This CDR3 spans 15 amino acids. Trimming removed 5 bases at V and 10 bases at J, with 21 bases between. The CDR3 region has the DNA TGTGCCAGCAGATCAGGACCTGCCGAGGACGGAAAACTGTTTTTT. This sequence encodes CASRSGPAEDGKLFF. Full variable domain (missing parts from reference TRBV5-4 and TRBJ1-4): ETGVTQSPTHLIKTRGQQVTLRCSSQSGHNTVSWYQQALGQGPQFIFQYYREEENGRGNFPPRFSGLQFPNYSSELNVNALELDDSALYLCASRSGPAEDGKLFFGSGTQLSVL.

DNA of the CDR3: TGTGCCACCAGCAGAGATAGAGACTCACCAGAGACCCAGCATTTT. This translates into CATSRDRDSPETQHF. The chain employs TRBV15 and TRBJ1-5, with D hard to call. The CDR3 has 15 residues. Germline CDR1 is LNHNV and CDR2 is YYDKDF (reference sequence). Trimming stripped 0 bases from V and 11 bases from J, with 17 bases between.

Points on this clonotype: An end of the junction does not agree with germline; a read error may underlie this. The V and J genes are TRBV10-3 and TRBJ1-1; no clear D gene. CDR1 ENHRY and CDR2 SYGVKD come from the germline V gene. The CDR3 extends over 14 amino acids. Written as DNA, the CDR3 is TGTGCCAGCAGTTACAGAGGCACGAACACTGAAGCTTTCTTT. Translated, it gives CASSYRGTNTEAFF.

There are many counts of this clonotype. The chain recombines TRBV12-3 or TRBV12-4 with TRBJ1-5; no definite D call. The CDR3 length is 13 residues. V lost 6 bases, J lost 1 base, and 7 bases lay in between. The CDR3 spells CASSLRSNQPQHF. The CDR3 coding sequence is TGTGCCAGCAGCTTACGAAGCAATCAGCCCCAGCATTTT.

This clonotype was counted once. This chain connects TRBV19 to TRBJ1-4; TRBD1 might be the D (6 bases). V shed 6 bases and J shed 7 bases, with 12 bases lying between them. Germline CDR1 and CDR2: LNHDA and SQIVND (reference sequence). The CDR3 runs 13 residues. The CDR3, as DNA: TGTGCCAGTAGCCTGGTCAGGGGTGAAAAACTGTTTTTT. Protein sequence: CASSLVRGEKLFF.

As for this clonotype: Because it lacks the conserved phenylalanine or tryptophan at the end, this CDR3 is likely a read error. V is TRBV27 and J is TRBJ1-2; the match to TRBD1 covers 8 bases. The V gene end was trimmed by 7 bases and the J gene end by 7 bases; junction bases not matched to a gene: 11. The CDR3 totals 14 residues. CDR1 is MNHEY, CDR2 SMNVEV, per germline (reference sequence). The CDR3 loop reads CASNPRRGRSGYTV. CDR3 nucleotides: TGTGCCAGCAACCCACGCAGGGGGCGAAGTGGCTACACCGTC.

Remarks on this clonotype: The junction shows a germline mismatch at one end, possibly a read error. This chain uses TRBV10-3 with TRBJ1-1, with D possibly matching TRBD1 (5 bases). Germline lookup yields CDR1 ENHRY and CDR2 SYGVKD. CDR3 length: 14 residues. This CDR3 reads CASSVETERDEAFF. The DNA of the CDR3 is TGTGCCAGCAGTGTAGAGACAGAAAGGGACGAAGCTTTCTTT.

The gene calls are TRBV12-3 or TRBV12-4 and TRBJ1-1, with no clear D. The CDR3 is made up of 14 amino acids. Trimming removed 6 bases at V and 4 bases at J, with 15 bases between. In nucleotides, the CDR3 is TGTGCCAGCAGCCAAGTTGAGGTCCTCACTGAAGCTTTCTTT. Protein product: CASSQVEVLTEAFF.

This chain links TRBV11-1 with TRBJ1-2, with TRBD1 identical over 11 bases. CDR1 is SGHAT and CDR2 is FQDESV in the germline V gene (reference sequence). J lost 7 bases, V lost 7 bases, and 11 bases had no gene match. The CDR3 has 15 amino acids. CDR3 bases: TGTGCCAGCACCCTCACCGGGACAGGGGGTTTTGGCTACACCTTC. Translated: CASTLTGTGGFGYTF. Based on the CDR3 plus reference TRBV11-1 and TRBJ1-2, the full variable domain is EAEVAQSPRYKITEKSQAVAFWCDPISGHATLYWYRQILGQGPELLVQFQDESVVDDSQLPKDRFSAERLKGVDSTLKIQPAELGDSAMYLCASTLTGTGGFGYTFGSGTRLTVV.

As to this clonotype: With a much larger clone just one base away, this may be a read error. The chain employs TRBV7-9 and TRBJ1-4; D unresolved. Germline values: CDR1 SEHNR, CDR2 FQNEAQ (reference sequence). This CDR3 comprises 16 residues. The ends were cut back, 3 bases at V and 6 bases at J, with 17 bases in the middle. In DNA, the CDR3 is TGTGCCAGCAGCTTGGGAAGTGGGGTGCCTCATGAAAAACTGTTTTTT. As protein: CASSLGSGVPHEKLFF. Variable domain in full (rest from reference TRBV7-9 and TRBJ1-4): DTGVSQNPRHKITKRGQNVTFRCDPISEHNRLYWYRQTLGQGPEFLTYFQNEAQLEKSRLLSDRFSAERPKGSFSTLEIQRTEQGDSAMYLCASSLGSGVPHEKLFFGSGTQLSVL.

This rearrangement joins TRBV27 to TRBJ1-6, with TRBD1 as a possible D gene (6 bases). This CDR3 has 15 amino acids. CDR1 is MNHEY and CDR2 is SMNVEV in the germline V gene (reference sequence). V lost 5 bases to trimming and J lost 9 bases, with 17 bases between them. The CDR3 protein is CASSTPTGGSSPLHF. CDR3 nucleotide sequence: TGTGCCAGCAGTACGCCCACCGGGGGCTCTTCACCCCTCCACTTT.